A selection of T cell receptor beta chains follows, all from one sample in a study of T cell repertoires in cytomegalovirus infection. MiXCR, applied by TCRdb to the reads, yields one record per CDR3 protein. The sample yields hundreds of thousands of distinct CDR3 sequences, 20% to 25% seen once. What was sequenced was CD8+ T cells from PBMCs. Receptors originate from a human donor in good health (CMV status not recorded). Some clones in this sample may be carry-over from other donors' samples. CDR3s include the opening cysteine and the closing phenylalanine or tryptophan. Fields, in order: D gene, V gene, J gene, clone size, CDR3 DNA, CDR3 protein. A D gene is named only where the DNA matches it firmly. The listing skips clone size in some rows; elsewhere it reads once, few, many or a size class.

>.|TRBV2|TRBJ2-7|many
TGTGCCAGCAGTGAAAGTTCCTACGAGCAGTACTTC
CASSESSYEQYF
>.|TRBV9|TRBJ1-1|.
TGTGCCAGCACCTCTCATGGGGGGGCAGGAACTGAAGCTTTCTTT
CASTSHGGAGTEAFF
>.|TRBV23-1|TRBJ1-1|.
TGCGCCGGCCCCATGAGGGGGACTGAAGCTTTCTTT
CAGPMRGTEAFF
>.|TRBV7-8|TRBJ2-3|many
TGTGCCAGCAGCTTAGGAGCCGGGACAAGCACAGATACGCAGTATTTT
CASSLGAGTSTDTQYF
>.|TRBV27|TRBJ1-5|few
TGTGCCAGCAGTTTATACTTGGCCTCGGGAGGGCCCCAGCATTTT
CASSLYLASGGPQHF
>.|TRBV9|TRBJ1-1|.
TGTGCCAGCAGGAGCGGAGGGCCGGGGACTGAAGCTTTCTTT
CASRSGGPGTEAFF
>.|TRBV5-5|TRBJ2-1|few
TGTGCCAGCAGCTTGCACCCGACTTACAATGAGCAGTTCTTC
CASSLHPTYNEQFF
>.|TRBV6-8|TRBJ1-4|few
TGTGCCAGCAGTTACAGGGCTGCAACTAATGAAAAACTGTTTTTT
CASSYRAATNEKLFF
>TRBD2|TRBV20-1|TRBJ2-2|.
TGCTGTGCTAGAGAGAGGGCAGCGGGGCGCACCGGGGAGCTGTTTTTT
CCARERAAGRTGELFF
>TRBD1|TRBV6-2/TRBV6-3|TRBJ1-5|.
TGTGCCACCGGGACAGCCACAAGCAATCAGCCCCAGCATTTT
CATGTATSNQPQHF
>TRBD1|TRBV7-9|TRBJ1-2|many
TGTGCCAGCAGCCCCCGGGACAGGTTATACTATGGCTACACCTTC
CASSPRDRLYYGYTF
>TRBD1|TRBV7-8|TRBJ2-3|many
TGTGCCAGCAGCTCCGGACAGGGCACAGATACGCAGTATTTT
CASSSGQGTDTQYF
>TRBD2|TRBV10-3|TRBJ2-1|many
TGTGCCTCCACTAGCGGGGGGGCCGTCTACAATGAGCAGTTCTTC
CASTSGGAVYNEQFF
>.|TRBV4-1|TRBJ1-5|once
TGCGCCAGCAGCCAAGGGGACACCTTCAGCAATCAGCCCCAGCATTTT
CASSQGDTFSNQPQHF
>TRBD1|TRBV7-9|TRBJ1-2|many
TGTGCCAGCAGCAGTAACAGGGGAGGCTATGGCTACACCTTC
CASSSNRGGYGYTF
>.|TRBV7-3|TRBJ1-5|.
TGTGTCAGCAGCCGGGGGTCGGAGCCCCAGCATTTT
CVSSRGSEPQHF
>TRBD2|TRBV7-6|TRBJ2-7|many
TGTGCCAGCAGCGTAGCCTCCGGGGCGGGAGACGAGCAGTACTTC
CASSVASGAGDEQYF
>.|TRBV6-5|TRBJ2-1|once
TGTGTCAGCAGTTACTCGCGGACACAGGGACTGGGTGAGCAGTTCTTC
CVSSYSRTQGLGEQFF
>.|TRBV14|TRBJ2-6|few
TGTGCCAGCAGCCAGTTCAGGGGCTCTGGGGCCAACGTCCTGACTTTC
CASSQFRGSGANVLTF
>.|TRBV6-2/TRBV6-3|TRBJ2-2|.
TGTGCCAGCAGTTTCAGCCGAAACACCGGGGAGCTGTTTTTT
CASSFSRNTGELFF
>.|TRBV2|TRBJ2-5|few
TGTGCCAGCAGTGAACGGCGCAGAGAAGAGACCCAGTACTTC
CASSERRREETQYF
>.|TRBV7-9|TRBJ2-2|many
TGTGCCAGCAGCCGGGGGAGTATCCCCGGGGAGCTGTTTTTT
CASSRGSIPGELFF
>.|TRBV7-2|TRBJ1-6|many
TGTGCCAGCAGCCGGGGTTACTATAATTCACCCCTCCACTTT
CASSRGYYNSPLHF
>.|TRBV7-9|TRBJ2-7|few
TGTGCCAGCAGCTGGGACCGCCCAGGGCAGTACTTC
CASSWDRPGQYF
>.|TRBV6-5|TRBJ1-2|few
TGTGCCAGCAGTTACGTTCAGGATGATGGCTACACCTTC
CASSYVQDDGYTF
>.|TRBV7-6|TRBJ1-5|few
TGTGCCAGCAGCTTATTCGGAGGTAGCAATCAGCCCCAGCATTTT
CASSLFGGSNQPQHF
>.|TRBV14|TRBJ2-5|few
TGTGCCAGCAGCCACGACTGGGAAGAAGAGACCCAGTACTTC
CASSHDWEEETQYF
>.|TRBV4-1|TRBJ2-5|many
TGCGCCAGCAGCCAAGATCAAGTTCAAGAGACCCAGTACTTC
CASSQDQVQETQYF
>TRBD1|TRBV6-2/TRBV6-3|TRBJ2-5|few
TGTGCCAGCAGTTTCCATACGACAGGGCAAGAGACCCAGTACTTC
CASSFHTTGQETQYF
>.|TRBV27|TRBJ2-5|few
TGTGCCAGCAGTCTTGGGCCTATCAGTGAGACCCAGTACTTC
CASSLGPISETQYF
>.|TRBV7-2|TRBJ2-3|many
TGTGCCAGCAGCTTAGGTTTGAGGGGGAGCACAGATACGCAGTATTTT
CASSLGLRGSTDTQYF
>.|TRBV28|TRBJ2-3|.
TGTGCCAGCAGTTTCTCCGACAGGGAGGAGGCAGATACGCAGTATTTT
CASSFSDREEADTQYF
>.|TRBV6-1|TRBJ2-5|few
TGTGCCAGCAGACTCAAGTGGACCTTAGAAGGGGAGACCCAGTACTTC
CASRLKWTLEGETQYF
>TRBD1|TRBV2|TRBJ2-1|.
TGTGCCAGCAGTGAAGACAGGGGAAACTACAATGAGCAGTTCTTC
CASSEDRGNYNEQFF
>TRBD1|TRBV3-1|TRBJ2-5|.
TGTGCCAGCAGCCCCAATAGTGACAGGGAACGCGTCAGGCTCCAGGAGACCCAGTACTTC
CASSPNSDRERVRLQETQYF
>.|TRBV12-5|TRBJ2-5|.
TGTGCTAGTGGTTTGAATCTCGGGGAAGAGACCCAGTACTTC
CASGLNLGEETQYF
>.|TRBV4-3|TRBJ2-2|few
TGCGCCAGCAGCCTCAAGATACGAGTCGCCGGGGAGCTGTTTTTT
CASSLKIRVAGELFF
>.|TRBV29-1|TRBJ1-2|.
TGCAGCGTTGAGGGCCACCGGGGCACGGGCTATGGCTACACCTTC
CSVEGHRGTGYGYTF
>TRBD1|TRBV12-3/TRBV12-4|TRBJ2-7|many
TGTGCCAGCAGTTCCCCAGGGGGCAACTCCTACGAGCAGTACTTC
CASSSPGGNSYEQYF
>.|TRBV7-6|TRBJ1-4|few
TGTGGGACAGATGATAATGAAAAACTGTTTTTT
CGTDDNEKLFF
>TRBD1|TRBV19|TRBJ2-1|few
TGTGCCACCTCGTCAAGGGGACAGGACTACAATGAGCAGTTCTTC
CATSSRGQDYNEQFF
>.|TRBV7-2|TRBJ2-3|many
TGTGCCAGCAGCTTAGGTTTCGGGTTTCCAGATACGCAGTATTTT
CASSLGFGFPDTQYF
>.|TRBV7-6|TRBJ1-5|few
TGTGCCAGCAGCTCCAGGGCGGGGGGCAATCAGCCCCAGCATTTT
CASSSRAGGNQPQHF
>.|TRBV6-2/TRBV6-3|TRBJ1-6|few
TGTGCCAGCAGTTCGACAACCTTATCCTCCTATAATTCACCCCTCCACTTT
CASSSTTLSSYNSPLHF
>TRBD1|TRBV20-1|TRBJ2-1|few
TGCAGTGCTAGAGATCGGGGACAGGTCTCCTACAATGAGCAGTTCTTC
CSARDRGQVSYNEQFF
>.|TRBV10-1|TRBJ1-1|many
TGCGCCAGCAGACAGGGCCAGGGCACTGAAGCTTTCTTT
CASRQGQGTEAFF
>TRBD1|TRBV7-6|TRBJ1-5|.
TGTGCCAGCAGCTTACAGGGGGCGGCCAATCAGCCCCAGCATTTT
CASSLQGAANQPQHF
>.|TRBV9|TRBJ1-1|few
TGTGCCAGCAGCGTAGAAGGGTCAGGCCCTGAAGCTTTCTTT
CASSVEGSGPEAFF
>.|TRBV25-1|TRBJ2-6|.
TGTGCCAGCAGTGAATGGTTATCTGGGGCCAACGTCCTGACTTTC
CASSEWLSGANVLTF
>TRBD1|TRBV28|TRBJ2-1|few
TGTGCCAGCAGTTCTCCGGGACAGGGGGCTCCAAATGAGCAGTTCTTC
CASSSPGQGAPNEQFF
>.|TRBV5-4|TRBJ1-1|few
TGTGCCAGCAGCTTCAACCCCAACACTGAAGCTTTCTTT
CASSFNPNTEAFF
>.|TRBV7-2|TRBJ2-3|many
TGTGCCAGCAGTCTATGGGGAAGTCGCACAGATACGCAGTATTTT
CASSLWGSRTDTQYF
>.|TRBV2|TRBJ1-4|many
TGTGCCAGCAGGACCCCCCGGGGGACTAATGAAAAACTGTTTTTT
CASRTPRGTNEKLFF
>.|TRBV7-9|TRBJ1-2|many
TGTGCCAGCAGCCCCCCAGAAAACCTCTATCATCGCTTC
CASSPPENLYHRF
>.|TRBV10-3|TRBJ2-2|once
TGTGCCATCAGGTACGGGACGGCCAACACCGGGGAGCCGTTTTTT
CAIRYGTANTGEPFF
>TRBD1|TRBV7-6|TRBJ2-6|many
TGTGCCAGCAGCCCCCGGACAGGGCAGATCTCTGGGGCCAACGTCCTGACTTTC
CASSPRTGQISGANVLTF
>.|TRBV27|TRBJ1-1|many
TGTGCCAGCAAACCTTGGGGGGACACTGAAGCTTTCTTT
CASKPWGDTEAFF
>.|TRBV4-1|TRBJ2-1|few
TGCGCCAGCAGCCAGGACGAGGATGAGCAGTTCTTC
CASSQDEDEQFF
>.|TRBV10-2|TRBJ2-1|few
TGCGCCAGCAGTGAGAGGGGACCGAGGATCCGGCAAGTCAGTGAGCAGTTCTTC
CASSERGPRIRQVSEQFF
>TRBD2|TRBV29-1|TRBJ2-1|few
TGCAGCGTTGAGCCTGGGACTAGCGGGGGGCCCGGCAATGAGCAGTTCTTC
CSVEPGTSGGPGNEQFF